These 29 T cell receptor beta chains share one sample of origin, sequenced in a study of Tregs in tolerant kidney transplant recipients (dated by TCRdb to about 2019). Library preparation employed the immunoSEQ multiplex PCR assay. The table was pulled from immuneACCESS by TCRdb, which kept in-frame rearrangements only. Such tables lose some clones; where checked, under half of the loss comes from unresolved V genes, and the rest has no known cause. The sample contains some 47,000 clones, approximately 90% of them found a single time. The top ten hold about a sixth of the sample. The transplants used related donors along with nonmyeloablative bone marrow transplantation, and in the human trials mixed chimerism was transient. The sample here was CD8+ T cells from blood (PBMCs), taken 12 months after the transplant. These receptor sequences come from a human patient who received a combined kidney and bone marrow transplant. After a transplant, the donor of the graft may account for some T cells.

The V call is TRBV9, the J call TRBJ2-3; 12 nucleotides line up with TRBD2. Germline V gene lookup returns CDR1 SGDLS and CDR2 YYNGEE. The CDR3 is 16 amino acids. Unmatched junction bases numbered 5, after V lost 4 bases and J lost 2 bases. This chain's CDR3 is CASSSGLAGPTDTQYF. The DNA for the CDR3 is TGTGCCAGCAGCTCAGGACTAGCGGGGCCCACAGATACGCAGTATTTT. Looking up the rest from reference TRBV9 and TRBJ2-3 gives the full variable domain: DSGVTQTPKHLITATGQRVTLRCSPRSGDLSVYWYQQSLDQGLQFLIQYYNGEERAKGNILERFSAQQFPDLHSELNLSSLELGDSALYFCASSSGLAGPTDTQYFGPGTRLTVL.

J is TRBJ1-4 and V is TRBV9; tentatively, D is TRBD1 (6 bases). CDR3 length: 15 amino acids. CDR1 SGDLS and CDR2 YYNGEE come from the germline V gene. Between the trimmed V and J ends, which lost 4 bases and 9 bases, there was a span of 19 bases. The CDR3 DNA reads as TGTGCCAGCAGCACCTCCGGGACACCCAATAAAAAACTGTTTTTT. It specifies CASSTSGTPNKKLFF.

V is TRBV18 and J is TRBJ2-7, with 15 nucleotides matching TRBD2. Looked up from germline, CDR1 is KGHSH and CDR2 is LQKENI. The CDR3 has 16 residues. Trimming at V came to 6 bases and at J to 0 bases, leaving 3 bases not matched to a gene. The CDR3 is CASSGTSGGHSYEQYF. CDR3 coding DNA: TGTGCCAGCTCCGGGACTAGCGGGGGGCACTCCTACGAGCAGTACTTC. The full variable domain, rest sourced from reference TRBV18 and TRBJ2-7, is NAGVMQNPRHLVRRRGQEARLRCSPMKGHSHVYWYRQLPEEGLKFMVYLQKENIIDESGMPKERFSAEFPKEGPSILRIQQVVRGDSAAYFCASSGTSGGHSYEQYFGPGTRLTVT.

The J gene is TRBJ2-7, the V gene TRBV5-1; 7 bases match TRBD2. This CDR3 comprises 15 residues. The V gene's germline CDR1 is SGHRS and CDR2 YFSETQ. Losses at the gene ends were 2 bases for V and 6 bases for J; bases not matched to a gene: 11. The CDR3 bases are TGCGCCAGCAGCTTCCTCGGCGGGGGACCATCCGAGCAGTACTTC. It translates to CASSFLGGGPSEQYF.

The chain joins TRBV4-2 to TRBJ1-5; D not resolved. The V end was cut by 3 bases, the J end by 4 bases, with 7 bases between. The length of the CDR3 is 13 residues. The germline V gene has CDR1 LGHNA and CDR2 YNFKEQ. The CDR3 sequence: CASSHVMNQPQHF. The CDR3 nucleotides read TGTGCCAGCAGCCATGTTATGAATCAGCCCCAGCATTTT.

The chain has TRBV19 and TRBJ2-3; TRBD1 agrees at 8 bases. Germline CDR1 is LNHDA and CDR2 is SQIVND (reference sequence). The CDR3 is 15 residues long. V dropped 3 bases and J dropped 4; count of bases not matched to a gene: 6. The CDR3 here is CASSIPDRVPDTQYF. CDR3 DNA: TGTGCCAGTAGTATCCCGGACAGGGTTCCAGATACGCAGTATTTT.

The rearrangement uses TRBV18 and TRBJ2-7; D may be TRBD1 (6 bases). CDR3 size: 15 residues. Trimming left V 3 bases short and J 0 bases short, with 12 bases between. Germline assignment: CDR1 KGHSH and CDR2 LQKENI. The CDR3 here is CASSPTPGDSYEQYF. The DNA of the CDR3 is TGTGCCAGCTCACCTACCCCAGGGGACTCCTACGAGCAGTACTTC.

This clone was observed a few times. This sequence joins TRBV11-3 and TRBJ2-1; D gene ambiguous. Trimming shortened V by 0 bases and J by 2 bases, and 14 bases separated the two germline ends. The CDR3 covers 17 residues. The germline CDR1 and CDR2 sequences are SGHNT and YENEEA. CDR3 nucleotides: TGTGCCAGCAGCTTAGATTCCCTGCGGAGACCCTACAATGAGCAGTTCTTC. It yields the protein CASSLDSLRRPYNEQFF.

This clone was counted a single time. This rearrangement joins TRBV30 to TRBJ1-2, with a possible D match to TRBD1 (5 bases). With 0 bases removed from V and 8 bases from J, the gap between germline ends came to 19 bases. Looked up from germline, CDR1 is GTSNPN and CDR2 is SVGIG (reference sequence). The CDR3 has 15 residues. The CDR3 region is CAWSVIRSGLVGYTF. CDR3 DNA sequence: TGTGCCTGGAGTGTAATTCGTTCAGGGTTGGTCGGCTACACCTTC. Variable domain in full (rest from reference TRBV30 and TRBJ1-2): SQTIHQWPATLVQPVGSPLSLECTVEGTSNPNLYWYRQAAGRGLQLLFYSVGIGQISSEVPQNLSASRPQDRQFILSSKKLLLSDSGFYLCAWSVIRSGLVGYTFGSGTRLTVV.

The chain carries TRBV9 and TRBJ2-3, with TRBD2 matching over 11 bases. The germline V gene has CDR1 SGDLS and CDR2 YYNGEE. The CDR3 contains 14 residues. The ends lost 6 bases at V and 4 bases at J; junction bases unmatched: 4. CDR3 region: CASNSGGAADTQYF. CDR3 DNA: TGTGCCAGCAATAGCGGGGGGGCCGCAGATACGCAGTATTTT.

This clone has just one count. The chain links TRBV7-9 to TRBJ2-7; 8 positions agree with TRBD1. V shed 6 bases, J shed 5 bases, and the junction held 6 bases outside the gene matches. CDR3 length: 13 amino acids. Germline V gene data show CDR1 as SEHNR and CDR2 as FQNEAQ (reference sequence). The CDR3 nucleotides read TGTGCCAGCAGACCCGGGACAGGCGACGAGCAGTACTTC. Protein: CASRPGTGDEQYF.

The chain has TRBV5-1 and TRBJ2-7; possible D gene TRBD2, 6 bases. The CDR3 has 14 amino acids. CDR1 is SGHRS, CDR2 YFSETQ, per germline. Deletions cut 4 bases from V and 6 bases from J, with 17 bases between. The CDR3 here is CASSADYNIAEQYF. The CDR3 coding sequence is TGCGCCAGCAGCGCGGACTATAACATAGCCGAGCAGTACTTC.

The CDR3: CASSLLNSYEQYF. The CDR3 nucleotides are TGTGCCAGCAGTCTCTTAAACTCCTACGAGCAGTACTTC. The gene calls are TRBV27 and TRBJ2-7; the D is unclear. Per the germline V gene, CDR1 is MNHEY and CDR2 is SMNVEV (reference sequence). This CDR3 region has 13 residues. V dropped 5 bases and J dropped 0 bases, with 8 bases sitting between them.

The chain links TRBV28 to TRBJ2-5; D gene ambiguous. The CDR3 spans 13 residues. V was shortened by 9 bases and J by 0 bases, with 11 bases between the two germline ends. From germline, CDR1 is MDHEN and CDR2 SYDVKM. As DNA, the CDR3 is TGTGCCAGTACTCTAAACGACCAAGAGACCCAGTACTTC. Translation gives CASTLNDQETQYF. Full variable domain (missing parts from reference TRBV28 and TRBJ2-5): DVKVTQSSRYLVKRTGEKVFLECVQDMDHENMFWYRQDPGLGLRLIYFSYDVKMKEKGDIPEGYSVSREKKERFSLILESASTNQTSMYLCASTLNDQETQYFGPGTRLLVL.

The CDR3 DNA sequence: TGTGCCAGCAGTCTTAGGACAGGGGACAATGAGCAGTTCTTC. Protein: CASSLRTGDNEQFF. The chain recombines TRBV27 with TRBJ2-1; TRBD1 matches 9 bases. The CDR3 is 14 amino acids. Losses at the gene ends were 5 bases for V and 5 bases for J; bases not matched to a gene: 4. Germline V CDR1 and CDR2: MNHEY, SMNVEV (reference sequence).

This clone was recorded only once. V gene TRBV27 combines with J gene TRBJ1-2, with D perhaps matching TRBD1 (6 bases). The V gene's germline CDR1 is MNHEY and CDR2 SMNVEV (reference sequence). Trimming pared 6 bases from V and 0 bases from J, leaving 14 bases between. The CDR3 loop spans 15 amino acids. The CDR3, as DNA: TGTGCCAGCAGCTCCGGGACAAGAGCTAACTATGGCTACACCTTC. It codes for CASSSGTRANYGYTF.

The chain has TRBV30 and TRBJ1-5, with D uncertain. The CDR3 has 13 residues. The V gene lost 2 bases and the J gene lost 1 base, with 6 bases spanning the gap. The V gene's germline CDR1 is GTSNPN and CDR2 SVGIG (reference sequence). CDR3 nucleotides: TGTGCCTGGAGTTTGGGCAGCAATCAGCCCCAGCATTTT. It translates to CAWSLGSNQPQHF.

CDR3: CASSPDTQYF. The CDR3 DNA is TGTGCCAGCAGCCCTGATACGCAGTATTTT. The chain has TRBV7-9 and TRBJ2-3, with D hard to call. The V and J ends lost 5 bases and 6 bases respectively, with 3 bases between them. CDR3 size: 10 residues. In germline, CDR1 is SEHNR, CDR2 FQNEAQ (reference sequence). The complete variable domain, with remaining parts taken from reference TRBV7-9 and TRBJ2-3, reads DTGVSQNPRHKITKRGQNVTFRCDPISEHNRLYWYRQTLGQGPEFLTYFQNEAQLEKSRLLSDRFSAERPKGSFSTLEIQRTEQGDSAMYLCASSPDTQYFGPGTRLTVL.

This clone was counted a few times. As DNA, the CDR3 is TGTGCCAGCAGCGAGACAACTGACTACGAGCAGTACTTC. Its translation: CASSETTDYEQYF. The chain couples TRBV7-2 to TRBJ2-7; D uncertain. The germline V and J ends were trimmed by 5 bases and 3 bases, with 11 bases remaining between them. The CDR3 is 13 amino acids. Germline V gene data show CDR1 as SGHTA and CDR2 as FQGNSA. Full variable domain (outside the CDR3, taken from reference TRBV7-2 and TRBJ2-7): GAGVSQSPSNKVTEKGKDVELRCDPISGHTALYWYRQSLGQGLEFLIYFQGNSAPDKSGLPSDRFSAERTGGSVSTLTIQRTQQEDSAVYLCASSETTDYEQYFGPGTRLTVT.

The chain links TRBV9 to TRBJ1-3, with a tentative D call TRBD1 (5 bases). Germline V lookup: CDR1 SGDLS, CDR2 YYNGEE. V was cut by 4 bases and J by 0 bases, with 23 bases left in between. The CDR3 is 19 residues long. CDR3 coding DNA: TGTGCCAGCAGCACCATGGGGGGAGGCGGATTGAGCTCTGGAAACACCATATATTTT. Its protein product is CASSTMGGGGLSSGNTIYF.

V is TRBV5-1 and J is TRBJ1-2; 8 nucleotides align to TRBD1. CDR3 length equals 14 residues. Germline V gene sequence: CDR1 SGHRS, CDR2 YFSETQ. J was trimmed by 2 bases and V by 0 bases; bases with no gene match: 0. The CDR3 sequence is CASSLGTGNYGYTF. The DNA of the CDR3 is TGCGCCAGCAGCTTGGGGACAGGGAACTATGGCTACACCTTC.

This chain joins TRBV11-2 and TRBJ1-3; tentative D call: TRBD1 (6 bases). The V and J ends lost 2 bases and 4 bases respectively, with 12 bases between them. The CDR3 is 15 amino acids. From germline, CDR1 is SGHAT and CDR2 FQNNGV. In nucleotides, the CDR3 is TGTGCCAGCAGCTTATTACTGGGGACAGGAAACACCATATATTTT. Its protein product is CASSLLLGTGNTIYF.

V gene TRBV7-9 combines with J gene TRBJ2-6, with 8 bases lining up with TRBD2. This CDR3 region has 17 residues. CDR1 is SEHNR and CDR2 is FQNEAQ in the germline V gene (reference sequence). The ends lost 6 bases at V and 0 bases at J; junction bases unmatched: 7. The CDR3 DNA reads TGTGCCAGCAGTCCGACTAGCGTTCTCTCTGGGGCCAACGTCCTGACTTTC. It translates to CASSPTSVLSGANVLTF.

This clone appeared once. The chain couples TRBV10-3 to TRBJ2-7; 12 bases map to TRBD2. V was clipped by 8 bases and J by 3 bases; unmatched bases: 2. The length of the CDR3 is 13 residues. Germline V gene lookup returns CDR1 ENHRY and CDR2 SYGVKD. CDR3 protein: CAIGTSGYYEQYF. CDR3 nucleotide sequence: TGTGCCATCGGGACTAGCGGGTACTACGAGCAGTACTTC.

The chain joins TRBV4-1 to TRBJ2-7, with TRBD1 as a possible D gene (5 bases). CDR3 size: 13 residues. V shed 3 bases and J shed 4 bases, with 10 bases lying between them. Germline V lookup: CDR1 MGHRA, CDR2 YSYEKL. The CDR3 nucleotides read TGCGCCAGCAGCCATCGGACAACTTACGAGCAGTACTTC. Translation: CASSHRTTYEQYF.

CDR3 loop: CASHALIANTGELFF. The CDR3 DNA is TGTGCCAGCCACGCCTTAATAGCGAACACCGGGGAGCTGTTTTTT. The chain carries TRBV7-2 and TRBJ2-2; no clear D gene. Germline V gives CDR1 SGHTA, CDR2 FQGNSA. Trimming took 8 bases from V and 0 from J, leaving 13 bases between them. This CDR3 has 15 amino acids.

The chain uses TRBV20-1 and TRBJ1-1; unclear D gene. V was cut by 3 bases and J by 5 bases, with 7 bases left in between. The CDR3 runs 11 residues. Germline assignment: CDR1 DFQATT and CDR2 SNEGSKA (reference sequence). CDR3 sequence (DNA): TGCAGTGCTAGCGAGGGTACTGAAGCTTTCTTT. It encodes CSASEGTEAFF.

The V and J genes are TRBV9 and TRBJ2-3; D unresolved. Looked up from germline, CDR1 is SGDLS and CDR2 is YYNGEE. The V end was cut by 4 bases, the J end by 6 bases, with 21 bases between. This CDR3 region has 16 residues. CDR3 DNA sequence: TGTGCCAGCAGCCCCCGAACCCGCCCGGAGCTGGATACGCAGTATTTT. This codes for CASSPRTRPELDTQYF.

This clone came up a few times. The chain joins TRBV30 to TRBJ1-2; D is ambiguous. V lost 2 bases, J lost 1 base, and 11 bases lay in between. The CDR3 is 14 amino acids. Looked up from germline, CDR1 is GTSNPN and CDR2 is SVGIG (reference sequence). CDR3 residues: CAWSPNGDNYGYTF. The CDR3, as DNA: TGTGCCTGGAGTCCTAACGGAGATAACTATGGCTACACCTTC.